This T cell receptor beta chain was sequenced during a study of blood T cell repertoires in COVID-19. Study information: From the United States, Italy and Spain came samples of acute and convalescent COVID-19. Sample material is recorded as cDNA or gDNA derived from T cells, B-cell-depleted T cells, or PBMCs.

Per the original data handling: For nucleated cells, counts were estimated from reference gene primer amplification. Profiled with immunoSEQ multiplex PCR; TCRdb holds only in-frame clones, not every one. V, J and clone size are those of that table, while D and trimming were read from the DNA. The data hold over 30,000 clones, with about 92% observed a single time. With V trimmed by 0 bases and J by 4 bases, 2 bases remained unmatched. There are 14 residues in the CDR3. Germline loops: CDR1 SGHRS, CDR2 YFSETQ. The chain is built from TRBV5-1 and TRBJ2-3, with 7 positions matching TRBD2. The sample taken for sequencing was peripheral blood. This clonotype was obtained from a man aged 65 to 79 with active or convalescent COVID-19. CDR3 bases: TGCGCCAGCAGCTTGGCGGGGGGATCAGATACGCAGTATTTT. The encoded protein is CASSLAGGSDTQYF.